This T cell receptor (beta chain) came from a study of metastatic and nonmetastatic thyroid tumors. Study summary: Repertoires from blood and tumor or nodule tissue of malignant and benign thyroid patients were compared.

The germline gives CDR1 LNHDA, CDR2 SQIVND (reference sequence). The CDR3 spans 13 residues. Trimming cost V 6 bases and J 4 bases; bases outside gene matches: 5. This clone has just a few counts. The target antigen is unknown. Patients had received no treatment of any kind before thyroid surgery. As originally analysed: In papillary thyroid cancer, a distant-metastasis classifier was built using CDR3 differences across clinicopathological groups. TCRdb reanalyzed the PCR reads via MiXCR. TCRdb, not the original authors, processed these V and J calls. The sample carries 25,000 to 35,000 clones, roughly 4% recorded once. General observations from the study: According to reports, the diversity of TCR beta was significantly higher in malignant thyroid tumors than in benign nodules, and this held in both blood and tumor samples.

Source material: blood. The J gene is TRBJ1-2, the V gene TRBV19; TRBD1 aligns across 7 bases. This clonotype originated in a female donor with papillary thyroid cancer or a benign thyroid nodule (not recorded which). Some clones in this sample may be carry-over from other donors' samples. CDR3 sequence (DNA): TGTGCCAGTAGCGCGACAGGGTGCTATGGCTACACCTTC. It codes for CASSATGCYGYTF.